The text below deals with one T cell receptor (beta chain). Its antigen is unidentified. This sample is drawn from a study of T cells after yellow fever vaccination. V was clipped by 3 bases and J by 7 bases; unmatched bases: 5. In germline, CDR1 is SEHNR, CDR2 FQNEAQ (reference sequence). The CDR3 is 14 amino acids. For TCR, cDNA came from 5'RACE template switching, which added a universal primer site and UMIs. TCRdb analysed the 5' RACE reads with MiXCR anew, one entry per CDR3 protein. The sample includes 450,000 to 600,000 distinct CDR3 sequences, about a sixth seen only once; the top ten take 15% to 20%. Study-wide findings and caveats: Clonotypes found in both CD4 and CD8 compartments made up a small share. It was the secondary response that reached its peak faster, day 5 versus 15, but it was weaker.

The TCR comes from a man between 18 and 29 years old who received the YFV17D yellow fever vaccine. The chain uses TRBV7-9 and TRBJ1-5; 8 nucleotides agree with TRBD1. Sequencing was performed on PBMCs, taken 4 to 6 days after the first yellow fever vaccination. The CDR3 nucleotides are TGTGCCAGCAGCTTCTCAGGGGGCCTACAGCCCCAGCATTTT. Translation: CASSFSGGLQPQHF.